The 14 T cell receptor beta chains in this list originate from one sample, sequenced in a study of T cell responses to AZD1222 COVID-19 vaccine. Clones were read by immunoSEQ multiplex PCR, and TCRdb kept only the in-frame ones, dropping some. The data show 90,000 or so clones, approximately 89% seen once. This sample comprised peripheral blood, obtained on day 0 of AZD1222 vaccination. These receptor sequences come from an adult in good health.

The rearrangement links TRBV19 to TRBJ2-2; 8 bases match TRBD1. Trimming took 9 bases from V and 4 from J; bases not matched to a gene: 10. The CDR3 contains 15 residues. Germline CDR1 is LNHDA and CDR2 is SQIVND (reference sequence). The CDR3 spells CASRLGTGSTGELFF. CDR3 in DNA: TGTGCCAGCCGCCTCGGGACAGGTAGCACCGGGGAGCTGTTTTTT.

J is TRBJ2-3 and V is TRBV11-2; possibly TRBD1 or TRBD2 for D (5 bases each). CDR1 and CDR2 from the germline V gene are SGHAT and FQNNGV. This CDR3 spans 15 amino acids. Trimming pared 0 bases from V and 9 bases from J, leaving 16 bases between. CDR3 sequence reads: CASSLEETGHGTQYF. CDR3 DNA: TGTGCCAGCAGCTTAGAAGAGACGGGGCATGGCACGCAGTATTTT.

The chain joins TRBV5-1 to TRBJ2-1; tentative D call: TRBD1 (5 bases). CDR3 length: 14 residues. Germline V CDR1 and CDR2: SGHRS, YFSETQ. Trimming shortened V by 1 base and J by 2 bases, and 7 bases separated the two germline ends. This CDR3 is CASSLSGTYNEQFF. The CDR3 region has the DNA TGCGCCAGCAGCTTGTCAGGGACCTACAATGAGCAGTTCTTC. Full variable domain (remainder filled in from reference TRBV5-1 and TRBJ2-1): KAGVTQTPRYLIKTRGQQVTLSCSPISGHRSVSWYQQTPGQGLQFLFEYFSETQRNKGNFPGRFSGRQFSNSRSEMNVSTLELGDSALYLCASSLSGTYNEQFFGPGTRLTVL.

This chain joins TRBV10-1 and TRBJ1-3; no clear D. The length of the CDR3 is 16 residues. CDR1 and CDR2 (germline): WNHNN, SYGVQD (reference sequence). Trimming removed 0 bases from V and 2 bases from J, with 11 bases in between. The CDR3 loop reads CASSESRGIAGNTIYF. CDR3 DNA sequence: TGCGCCAGCAGTGAGTCGCGCGGAATCGCTGGAAACACCATATATTTT.

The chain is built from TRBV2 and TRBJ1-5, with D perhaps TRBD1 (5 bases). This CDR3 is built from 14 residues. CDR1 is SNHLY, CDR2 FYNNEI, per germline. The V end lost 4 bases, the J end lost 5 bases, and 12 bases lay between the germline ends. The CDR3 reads CASSATGAYQPQHF. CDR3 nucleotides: TGTGCCAGCAGTGCCACCGGGGCCTATCAGCCCCAGCATTTT.

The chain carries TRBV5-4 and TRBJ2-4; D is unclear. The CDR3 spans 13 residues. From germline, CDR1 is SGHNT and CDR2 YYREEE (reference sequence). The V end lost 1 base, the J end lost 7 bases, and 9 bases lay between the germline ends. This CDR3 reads CASSLSAGNIQYF. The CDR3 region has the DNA TGTGCCAGCAGCTTGTCGGCCGGGAACATTCAGTACTTC.

Here the CDR3 reads CASSFRTAQETQYF. CDR3 in DNA: TGTGCCAGCAGTTTTCGGACTGCCCAAGAGACCCAGTACTTC. The chain employs TRBV6-5 and TRBJ2-5, with D possibly being TRBD2 (5 bases). The V end lost 4 bases, the J end lost 1 base, and 10 bases lay between the germline ends. This CDR3 has 14 residues. Germline V gene data show CDR1 as MNHEY and CDR2 as SVGAGI.

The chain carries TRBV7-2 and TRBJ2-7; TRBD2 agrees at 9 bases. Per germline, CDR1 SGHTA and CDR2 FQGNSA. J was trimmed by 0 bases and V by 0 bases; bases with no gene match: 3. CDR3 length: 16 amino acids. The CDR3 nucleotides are TGTGCCAGCAGCTTAGCGGCTAGCGGGAACTCCTACGAGCAGTACTTC. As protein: CASSLAASGNSYEQYF.

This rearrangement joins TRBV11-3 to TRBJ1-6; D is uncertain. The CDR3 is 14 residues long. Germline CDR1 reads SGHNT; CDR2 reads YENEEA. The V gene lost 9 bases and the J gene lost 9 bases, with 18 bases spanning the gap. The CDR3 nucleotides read TGTGCCAGTACCCGGGAGATGAAGTGTTCACCCCTCCACTTT. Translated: CASTREMKCSPLHF.

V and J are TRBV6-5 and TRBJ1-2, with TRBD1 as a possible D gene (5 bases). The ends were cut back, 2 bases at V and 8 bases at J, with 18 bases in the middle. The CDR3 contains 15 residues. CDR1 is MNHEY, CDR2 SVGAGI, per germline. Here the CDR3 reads CASSYGGSEGSGYTF. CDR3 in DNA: TGTGCCAGCAGTTACGGGGGAAGCGAGGGAAGCGGCTACACCTTC.

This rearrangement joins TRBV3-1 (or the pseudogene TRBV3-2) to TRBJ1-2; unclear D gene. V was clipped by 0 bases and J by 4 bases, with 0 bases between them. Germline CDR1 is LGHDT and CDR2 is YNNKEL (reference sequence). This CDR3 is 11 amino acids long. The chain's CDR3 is CASSQDYGYTF. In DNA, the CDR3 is TGTGCCAGCAGCCAAGACTATGGCTACACCTTC.

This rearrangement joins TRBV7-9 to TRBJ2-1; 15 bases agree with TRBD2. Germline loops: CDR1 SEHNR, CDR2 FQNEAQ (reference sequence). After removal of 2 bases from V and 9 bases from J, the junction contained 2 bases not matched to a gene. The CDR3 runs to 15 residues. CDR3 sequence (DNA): TGTGCCAGCAGCTTATTGGGACTAGCGGGAGGTGAGCAGTTCTTC. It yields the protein CASSLLGLAGGEQFF.

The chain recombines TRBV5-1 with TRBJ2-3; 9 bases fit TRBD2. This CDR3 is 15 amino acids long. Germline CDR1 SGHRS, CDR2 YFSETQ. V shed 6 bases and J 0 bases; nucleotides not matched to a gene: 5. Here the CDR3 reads CASTASGVSTDTQYF. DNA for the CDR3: TGCGCCAGCACGGCTAGCGGGGTTAGCACAGATACGCAGTATTTT.

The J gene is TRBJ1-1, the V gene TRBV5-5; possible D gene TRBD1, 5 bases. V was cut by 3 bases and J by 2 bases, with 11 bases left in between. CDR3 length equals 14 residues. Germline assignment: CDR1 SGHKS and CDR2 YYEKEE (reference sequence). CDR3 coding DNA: TGTGCCAGCAGCTATGGAGGGGAAAACACTGAAGCTTTCTTT. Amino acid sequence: CASSYGGENTEAFF.